This is a list of T cell receptor beta chains from one sample in a study of CD8+CD57+ T cells in acquired aplastic anemia. A single record per CDR3 protein comes from TCRdb applying MiXCR to the reads. In the table there are fewer than 80,000 distinct CDR3 sequences, about 70% of which are singletons. Input material: sorted CD4+, CD8+, or CD8+CD57+ T cells (not recorded which) from PBMCs. All receptors come from a human donor with aplastic anemia. Both conserved end residues are part of each CDR3. Fields, in order: V gene, J gene, D gene, clone size, CDR3 DNA, CDR3 protein. D genes are given only for firm matches. Clone size appears in some rows only: once, few, many, or a class for an expanded clone.

TRBV25-1	TRBJ2-3	TRBD2	few	TGTGCCAGCAGTGAAGGGAGGGATACAGATACGCAGTATTTT	CASSEGRDTDTQYF
TRBV10-3	TRBJ1-1	-	-	TGTGCCAGCAGTCCCGAGGCGGCCACTGAAGCTTTCTTT	CASSPEAATEAFF
TRBV10-3	TRBJ2-2	-	-	TGTGCCATCAGTGAGGGCGGCACCGGGGAGCTGTTTTTT	CAISEGGTGELFF
TRBV10-3	TRBJ2-1	TRBD2	-	TGTGCCGTCGGTTCGGGACTAGTCGCCTACTTC	CAVGSGLVAYF
TRBV9	TRBJ2-7	-	few	TGTGCCAGCAGCTCGGACGGATACGAGCAGTACTTC	CASSSDGYEQYF
TRBV25-1	TRBJ1-3	-	-	TGTGCCAGCGCCGCTGGACGGGCTACCATATATTTT	CASAAGRATIYF
TRBV20-1	TRBJ2-7	-	-	TGCAGTGCAAGGGGTTTGGAGCTGAAGCAGTACTTC	CSARGLELKQYF
TRBV11-1	TRBJ2-1	TRBD1	-	TGTGCCAGCAGCCAAGGACAGGGATGGAATGAGCAGTTCTTC	CASSQGQGWNEQFF
TRBV7-9	TRBJ1-1	-	-	TGTGCCAGCAGCTTGCGCCACCCTTACACTGAAGCTTTCTTT	CASSLRHPYTEAFF
TRBV7-9	TRBJ2-2	TRBD2	many	TGTGCCAGCAGCGCCCGCGGGGGGCTAGCGGGAGACACCGGGGAGCTGTTTTTT	CASSARGGLAGDTGELFF
TRBV19	TRBJ1-6	-	-	TGTGCCAGTAGTATAGAAGAAGGGGGGAATTCACCCCTCCACTTT	CASSIEEGGNSPLHF
TRBV30	TRBJ2-5	TRBD2	-	TGTGCCTGGGTCACTAGCGGGAGGGCCCATGAGACCCAGTACTTC	CAWVTSGRAHETQYF
TRBV10-1	TRBJ2-3	-	-	TGCGCCAGCAGGGCGACTAGTGGGACAGATACGCAGTATTTT	CASRATSGTDTQYF
TRBV11-2	TRBJ2-7	TRBD2	-	TGTGCCAGCAGCCCCCGATTGGGACTAGCACAGTCAAGTTTCGAGCAGTACTTC	CASSPRLGLAQSSFEQYF
TRBV29-1	TRBJ1-2	TRBD1	-	TGCACGGACAGGGATACCTATGGCTACACCTTC	CTDRDTYGYTF
TRBV29-1	TRBJ2-1	TRBD1	-	TGCAGCGTGAGACAGGGGACTCCTGAGCAGTTCTTC	CSVRQGTPEQFF
TRBV6-5	TRBJ1-1	TRBD1	-	TGTGCCAGCAGTTACTCGAGGACAGGCGGGAACACTGAAGCTTTCTTT	CASSYSRTGGNTEAFF
TRBV20-1	TRBJ1-6	-	once	TGCAGTGCTATGCTCCCCGGGACGAGTAATTCACCCCTCCACTTT	CSAMLPGTSNSPLHF
TRBV5-1	TRBJ2-7	-	-	TGCGCCAGCAGCTGGACGGTCTCCTACGAGCAGTACTTC	CASSWTVSYEQYF
TRBV10-2	TRBJ1-6	-	-	TGCGCCAGCGGCCCCGGGAATTCACCCCTCCACTTT	CASGPGNSPLHF
TRBV6-4	TRBJ2-1	TRBD2	many	TGTGCCAGCAGTGACTTAGCGGGAGGGAACAATGAGCAGTTCTTC	CASSDLAGGNNEQFF
TRBV4-2	TRBJ2-7	TRBD1	-	TGTGCCAGCAGCCAAGCCACCGGGACAGGGTCTGACGAGCAGTACTTC	CASSQATGTGSDEQYF
TRBV7-3	TRBJ1-1	TRBD1	-	TGTGCCAGCAGCTTCCTAGGACAGGGAAGGACTGAAGCTTTCTTT	CASSFLGQGRTEAFF
TRBV5-1	TRBJ1-1	-	-	TGCGCCAGCAGCTTGGAGGTAGGAAACACTGAAGCTTTCTTT	CASSLEVGNTEAFF
TRBV6-1	TRBJ2-7	TRBD1	once	TGTGCCAGCAGCCAGAGCCCGGGACAGGGGAGCTCCTACGAGCAGTACTTC	CASSQSPGQGSSYEQYF
TRBV27	TRBJ2-7	-	few	TGTGCCAGCAGTTTGTCTACTCCCACACCTGGTGCGGCCTACGAGCAGTACTTC	CASSLSTPTPGAAYEQYF
TRBV20-1	TRBJ2-5	TRBD1	-	TGCAGTGCTAGCCCTGGACAGGGCGCCGACTTC	CSASPGQGADF
TRBV14	TRBJ1-1	-	-	TGTGCCAGCAGCCACCATTCCCGCAGAATGAACACTGAAGCTTTCTTT	CASSHHSRRMNTEAFF
TRBV24-1	TRBJ2-3	TRBD2	-	TGTGCCACCAGCCTGGGACTAGCGGGTGTAGATACGCAGTATTTT	CATSLGLAGVDTQYF